This passage covers 7 T cell receptor beta chains from one sample sequenced in a study. TCRdb redid the calling of the RT-PCR reads with MiXCR, one entry per CDR3 protein. The top ten clones hold 3.6% of a sample with hundreds of thousands of distinct CDR3 sequences, around 14% of them seen once. Sequenced material: memory CD4+ T cells from blood. These receptors were taken from a female donor in good health, serving as a healthy control.

Remarks on this clonotype: At one end the junction does not follow the germline gene, possibly because of a read error. This chain links TRBV5-1 with TRBJ1-1, with D tentatively TRBD1 (6 bases). Germline V CDR1 and CDR2: SGHRS, YFSETQ. CDR3 size: 13 residues. CDR3 loop: CASRVAGDTKAFF. In nucleotides, the CDR3 is TGCGCCAGCAGAGTGGCTGGGGACACTAAAGCTTTCTTT. Full variable domain (remainder filled in from reference TRBV5-1 and TRBJ1-1): KAGVTQTPRYLIKTRGQQVTLSCSPISGHRSVSWYQQTPGQGLQFLFEYFSETQRNKGNFPGRFSGRQFSNSRSEMNVSTLELGDSALYLCASRVAGDTKAFFGQGTRLTVV.

The V and J genes are TRBV12-3 or TRBV12-4 and TRBJ1-1; D is unclear. V lost 7 bases, J lost 6 bases, and 9 bases lay in between. The CDR3 has 11 residues. The DNA of the CDR3 is TGTGCCAGCATGCTTCGCGCTGAAGCTTTCTTT. Encoded protein: CASMLRAEAFF.

This clonotype was seen more than once but under ten times. This chain links TRBV12-5 with TRBJ1-1, with a tentative D call TRBD1 (6 bases). Between the trimmed V and J ends, which lost 1 base and 3 bases, there was a span of 12 bases. The CDR3 is 15 amino acids. CDR1 and CDR2 from the germline V gene are LGHNT and FRNRAP. As DNA, the CDR3 is TGTGCTAGTGGTTTGGCGCTGTCAGGGGACACTGAAGCTTTCTTT. It specifies CASGLALSGDTEAFF.

This clonotype was counted ten times or more. The chain is built from TRBV29-1 and TRBJ2-7; D tentatively fits TRBD1 or TRBD2 (5 bases each). V lost 3 bases and J 6 bases, leaving 12 bases between the germline ends. The CDR3 sequence is 12 residues long. From germline, CDR1 is SQVTM and CDR2 ANQGSEA. As DNA, the CDR3 is TGCAGCGTTGAGGGGGTCCTCGGCGAGCAGTACTTC. Translation: CSVEGVLGEQYF.

The chain recombines TRBV7-2 with TRBJ1-3; tentative D call: TRBD1 (5 bases). The germline V and J ends were trimmed by 1 base and 0 bases, with 10 bases remaining between them. The CDR3 length is 16 residues. Per germline, CDR1 SGHTA and CDR2 FQGNSA. This CDR3 reads CASSLVGRDSGNTIYF. The DNA for the CDR3 is TGTGCCAGCAGCTTAGTAGGCAGGGACTCTGGAAACACCATATATTTT.

This clonotype was counted ten times or more. The V and J genes are TRBV12-3 or TRBV12-4 and TRBJ1-2, with 9 bases lining up with TRBD1. V dropped 4 bases and J dropped 8; count of bases not matched to a gene: 5. The CDR3 loop spans 13 amino acids. CDR3 in amino acids: CASSSGTGTGYTF. Written as DNA, the CDR3 is TGTGCCAGCAGTTCCGGGACAGGGACCGGCTACACCTTC.

This clonotype was picked up a small number of times. This chain uses TRBV5-1 with TRBJ2-3, with D perhaps assigned TRBD1 or TRBD2 (5 bases each). Germline V gene sequence: CDR1 SGHRS, CDR2 YFSETQ. The CDR3 consists of 15 residues. Trimming stripped 4 bases from V and 5 bases from J, with 17 bases between. The chain's CDR3 is CASSRDPKAGDTQYF. The CDR3 DNA follows: TGCGCCAGCAGCCGGGACCCCAAGGCGGGAGATACGCAGTATTTT.